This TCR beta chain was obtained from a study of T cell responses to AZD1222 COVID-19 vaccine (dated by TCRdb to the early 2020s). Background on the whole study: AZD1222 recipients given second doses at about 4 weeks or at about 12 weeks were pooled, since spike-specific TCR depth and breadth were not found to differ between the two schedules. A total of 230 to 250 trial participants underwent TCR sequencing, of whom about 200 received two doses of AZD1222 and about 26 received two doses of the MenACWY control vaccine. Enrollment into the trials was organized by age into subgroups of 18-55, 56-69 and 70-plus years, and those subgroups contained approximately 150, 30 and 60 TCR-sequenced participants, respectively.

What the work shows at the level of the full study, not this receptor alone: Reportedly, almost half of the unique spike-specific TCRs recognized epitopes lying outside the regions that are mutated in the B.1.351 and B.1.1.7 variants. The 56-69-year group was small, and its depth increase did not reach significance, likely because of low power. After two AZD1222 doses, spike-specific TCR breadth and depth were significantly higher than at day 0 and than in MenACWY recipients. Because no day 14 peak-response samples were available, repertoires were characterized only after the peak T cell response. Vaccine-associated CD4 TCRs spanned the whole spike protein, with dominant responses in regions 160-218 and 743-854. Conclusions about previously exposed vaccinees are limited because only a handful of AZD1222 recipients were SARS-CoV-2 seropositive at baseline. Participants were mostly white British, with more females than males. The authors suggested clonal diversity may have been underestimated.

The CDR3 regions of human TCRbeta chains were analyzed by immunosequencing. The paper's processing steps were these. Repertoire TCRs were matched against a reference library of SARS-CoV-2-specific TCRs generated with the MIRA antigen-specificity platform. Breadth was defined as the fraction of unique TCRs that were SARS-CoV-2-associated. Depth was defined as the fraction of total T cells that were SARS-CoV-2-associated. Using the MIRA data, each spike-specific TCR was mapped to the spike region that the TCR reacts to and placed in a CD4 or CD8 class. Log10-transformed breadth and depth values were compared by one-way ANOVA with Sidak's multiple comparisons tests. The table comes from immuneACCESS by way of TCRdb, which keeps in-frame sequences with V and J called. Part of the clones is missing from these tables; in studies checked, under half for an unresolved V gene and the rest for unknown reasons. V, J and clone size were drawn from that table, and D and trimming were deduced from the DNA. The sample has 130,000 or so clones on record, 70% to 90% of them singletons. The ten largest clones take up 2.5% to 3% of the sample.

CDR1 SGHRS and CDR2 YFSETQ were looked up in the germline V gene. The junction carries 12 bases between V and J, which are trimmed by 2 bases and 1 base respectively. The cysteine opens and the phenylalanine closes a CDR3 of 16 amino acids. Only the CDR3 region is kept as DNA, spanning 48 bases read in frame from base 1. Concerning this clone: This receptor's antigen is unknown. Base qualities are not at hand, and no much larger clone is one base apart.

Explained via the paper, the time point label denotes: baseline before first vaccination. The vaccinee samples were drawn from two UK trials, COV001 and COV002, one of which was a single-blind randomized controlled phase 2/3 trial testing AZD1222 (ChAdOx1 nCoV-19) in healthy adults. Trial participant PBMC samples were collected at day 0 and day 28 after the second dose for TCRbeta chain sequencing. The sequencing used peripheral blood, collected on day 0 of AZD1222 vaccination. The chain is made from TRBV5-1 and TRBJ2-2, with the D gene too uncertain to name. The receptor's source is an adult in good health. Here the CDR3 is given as CASSLGWSVNTGELFF. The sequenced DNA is TGCGCCAGCAGCTTAGGTTGGTCGGTGAACACCGGGGAGCTGTTTTTT.